The 23 T cell receptor beta chains listed next were all sequenced from one sample in a study of response to subunit inactivated influenza vaccine. One entry per CDR3 protein results from TCRdb running MiXCR on the RT-PCR reads. This sample has a few hundred thousand distinct CDR3 sequences, with 12% to 15% found just once. This sample comprised PBMCs from blood, obtained about 13 days after vaccination. These receptors came from a man aged 45-60 years who received an inactivated influenza vaccine.

A few counts support this clonotype. V gene TRBV29-1 combines with J gene TRBJ2-3; 12 bases agree with TRBD1. Germline loops: CDR1 SQVTM, CDR2 ANQGSEA. V lost 5 bases to trimming and J lost 2 bases; unmatched junction nucleotides: 2. The CDR3 length is 14 residues. The CDR3 sequence: CSVTGQGATDTQYF. The CDR3 DNA sequence: TGCAGCGTTACGGGACAGGGGGCCACAGATACGCAGTATTTT.

The chain employs TRBV20-1 and TRBJ2-7, with D maybe TRBD2 (5 bases). This CDR3 comprises 13 residues. Germline V gives CDR1 DFQATT, CDR2 SNEGSKA (reference sequence). V was cut by 0 bases and J by 2 bases, with 8 bases left in between. The CDR3 protein is CSARDGVTYEQYF. CDR3 sequence (DNA): TGCAGTGCTAGAGACGGGGTTACCTACGAGCAGTACTTC.

Many counts were recorded for this clonotype. This chain uses TRBV6-5 with TRBJ2-6; D unclear. This CDR3 has 18 amino acids. From germline, CDR1 is MNHEY and CDR2 SVGAGI. V was trimmed by 0 bases and J by 4 bases, leaving 16 bases between them. CDR3 nucleotides: TGTGCCAGCAGTTACTCAATCGACACCCCGCAAGGGGCCAACGTCCTGACTTTC. Amino acid sequence: CASSYSIDTPQGANVLTF.

The chain carries TRBV11-2 and TRBJ2-1; D might be TRBD1 or TRBD2, each matching 5 bases. Trimming removed 0 bases from V and 0 bases from J, with 12 bases in between. Germline loops: CDR1 SGHAT, CDR2 FQNNGV. This CDR3 has 17 amino acids. The CDR3: CASSLDRGGRSYNEQFF. The DNA of the CDR3 is TGTGCCAGCAGCTTAGATCGGGGCGGACGCTCCTACAATGAGCAGTTCTTC.

This sequence joins TRBV4-3 and TRBJ2-7; 8 bases align to TRBD1. Germline V CDR1 and CDR2: LGHNA, YSLEER. The CDR3 runs 15 residues. V was clipped by 0 bases and J by 7 bases; unmatched bases: 8. This CDR3 reads CASSQDPTGVGEQYF. Written as DNA, the CDR3 is TGCGCCAGCAGCCAAGACCCGACAGGGGTAGGAGAGCAGTACTTC.

This clonotype has a handful of counts. The V call is TRBV5-6, the J call TRBJ2-3, with D maybe TRBD1 (5 bases). V lost 0 bases and J lost 2, with 16 bases in between. The length of the CDR3 is 17 residues. Germline values: CDR1 SGHDT, CDR2 YYEEEE. The CDR3 bases are TGTGCCAGCAGCTTGGGAACAGGACCCCACTTCACAGATACGCAGTATTTT. Translation: CASSLGTGPHFTDTQYF.

This clonotype was counted a few times. This chain links TRBV6-5 with TRBJ1-5; the D is unclear. CDR1 is MNHEY, CDR2 SVGAGI, per germline. This CDR3 is 16 amino acids long. V was shortened by 4 bases and J by 15 bases, with 28 bases between the two germline ends. As DNA, the CDR3 is TGTGCCAGCAGTTCTTATCGTCTGGACGGGCTGGGTGATATGCATTTT. Translating it yields CASSSYRLDGLGDMHF.

In its sample, this clonotype was seen many times. The gene calls are TRBV5-1 and TRBJ2-7; D might be TRBD1 (6 bases). The CDR3 is made up of 15 amino acids. Looked up from germline, CDR1 is SGHRS and CDR2 is YFSETQ. V lost 1 base and J 4 bases, leaving 15 bases between the germline ends. The DNA for the CDR3 is TGCGCCAGCAGCTTGTGGGCAGGGGCCGAATACGAGCAGTACTTC. Protein sequence: CASSLWAGAEYEQYF.

This clonotype appeared many times. The rearrangement uses TRBV15 and TRBJ2-5; D not certain. Trimming took off 1 base at V and 4 bases at J, with 10 bases between the two ends. This CDR3 contains 14 residues. Germline values: CDR1 LNHNV, CDR2 YYDKDF (reference sequence). The chain's CDR3 is CATSRANIGETQYF. DNA of the CDR3: TGTGCCACCAGCAGAGCTAATATTGGAGAGACCCAGTACTTC.

This clonotype was counted only a few times. This chain uses TRBV7-2 with TRBJ2-1, with 11 positions matching TRBD1. The V segment lost 7 bases and the J segment 8 bases; nucleotides outside the gene matches: 16. CDR1 is SGHTA and CDR2 is FQGNSA in the germline V gene. This CDR3 region has 17 residues. As DNA, the CDR3 is TGTGCCAGCACCCCCAGGGGTAGGGGACAGGGGGATCATGAGCAGTTCTTC. It yields the protein CASTPRGRGQGDHEQFF.

In this sample, this clonotype turned up a few times. The chain carries TRBV6-2 or TRBV6-3 and TRBJ2-7; D is ambiguous. Looked up from germline, CDR1 is MNHEY and CDR2 is SVGEGT. V was cut by 0 bases and J by 4 bases, with 10 bases left in between. CDR3 length: 14 amino acids. CDR3 sequence: CASSYSKAVYEQYF. The DNA of the CDR3 is TGTGCCAGCAGTTACTCGAAGGCCGTATACGAGCAGTACTTC.

This clonotype was seen many times. The V call is TRBV4-1, the J call TRBJ1-1; D unresolved. Germline CDR1 reads MGHRA; CDR2 reads YSYEKL. The CDR3 has 14 amino acids. The ends were cut back, 4 bases at V and 0 bases at J, with 9 bases in the middle. The CDR3 is CASSPQFMNTEAFF. Here the CDR3 DNA reads TGCGCCAGCAGCCCACAGTTTATGAACACTGAAGCTTTCTTT.

This clonotype was recorded at least ten times. The CDR3: CASSVAPAGGWNEQFF. Here the CDR3 DNA reads TGTGCCAGCAGCGTAGCCCCAGCGGGAGGTTGGAATGAGCAGTTCTTC. The rearrangement links TRBV9 to TRBJ2-1; 9 bases line up with TRBD2. CDR1 is SGDLS and CDR2 is YYNGEE in the germline V gene. This CDR3 has 16 amino acids. Unmatched junction bases numbered 8, after V lost 0 bases and J lost 7 bases.

The chain employs TRBV7-8 and TRBJ1-4; tentatively, D is TRBD1 (6 bases). The CDR3 has 14 amino acids. The ends were cut back, 3 bases at V and 7 bases at J, with 12 bases in the middle. Germline assignment: CDR1 SGHVS and CDR2 FQNEAQ. The CDR3 loop is CASSFGGRSEKLFF. The CDR3 DNA reads TGTGCCAGCAGCTTTGGGGGGCGCTCTGAAAAACTGTTTTTT.

To note about this clonotype: Just one base apart from a much larger clone, this may be a read error. This rearrangement joins TRBV12-3 or TRBV12-4 to TRBJ2-1; TRBD2 is a possible D gene (6 bases). The length of the CDR3 is 12 residues. The CDR3 DNA sequence: TGTGCCCGCAGTGCACTAGCAATTGGGCAGTTCTTC. Its translation: CARSALAIGQFF.

The V call is TRBV18, the J call TRBJ1-2, with TRBD1 as a possible D gene (6 bases). Per the germline V gene, CDR1 is KGHSH and CDR2 is LQKENI. With 8 bases removed from V and 4 bases from J, the gap between germline ends came to 17 bases. The CDR3 loop spans 14 amino acids. The CDR3 nucleotides are TGTGCCAGCCCTACAGGGTCTCATAGCTATGGCTACACCTTC. Translation: CASPTGSHSYGYTF.

The chain couples TRBV7-9 to TRBJ2-3; D remains unclear. V lost 1 base, J lost 6 bases, and 8 bases lay in between. The CDR3 covers 13 residues. Germline V lookup: CDR1 SEHNR, CDR2 FQNEAQ (reference sequence). The CDR3 protein is CASSLDGPDTQYF. The CDR3, as DNA: TGTGCCAGCAGCTTAGACGGACCGGATACGCAGTATTTT.

This clonotype has at least ten counts. V and J are TRBV3-1 and TRBJ2-2; 12 positions agree with TRBD2. Germline V lookup: CDR1 LGHDT, CDR2 YNNKEL (reference sequence). After removal of 3 bases from V and 5 bases from J, the junction contained 1 base not matched to a gene. This CDR3 is built from 15 residues. CDR3 nucleotides: TGTGCCAGCAGCCAGACTAGCGGGAGAACCGGGGAGCTGTTTTTT. This encodes CASSQTSGRTGELFF.

This clonotype was recorded at least ten times. The J gene is TRBJ2-7, the V gene TRBV7-2; D ambiguous. Per germline, CDR1 SGHTA and CDR2 FQGNSA. V dropped 5 bases and J dropped 0 bases, with 8 bases sitting between them. The CDR3 has 13 amino acids. Here the CDR3 DNA reads TGTGCCAGCAGCCCAGAGAGCTCCTACGAGCAGTACTTC. It translates to CASSPESSYEQYF.

The chain is built from TRBV20-1 and TRBJ1-6, with D possibly being TRBD1 (6 bases). This CDR3 comprises 16 residues. The ends were cut back, 5 bases at V and 0 bases at J, with 14 bases in the middle. Germline V gene data show CDR1 as DFQATT and CDR2 as SNEGSKA (reference sequence). Written as DNA, the CDR3 is TGCAGTGCTCCCACAGGGCATAGCTCCTATAATTCACCCCTCCACTTT. It encodes CSAPTGHSSYNSPLHF.

The chain links TRBV12-3 or TRBV12-4 to TRBJ2-5, with D tentatively TRBD2 (6 bases). This CDR3 region has 13 residues. The V end was cut by 7 bases, the J end by 5 bases, with 14 bases between. CDR3 residues: CASTVGGPETQYF. In DNA, the CDR3 is TGTGCCAGCACTGTCGGAGGGCCGGAGACCCAGTACTTC.

This sequence joins TRBV15 and TRBJ2-4, with 7 bases lining up with TRBD2. CDR3 length: 17 residues. Trimming took 1 base from V and 4 from J; bases not matched to a gene: 10. Germline V gives CDR1 LNHNV, CDR2 YYDKDF (reference sequence). The CDR3 DNA is TGTGCCACCAGCAGAGGCCTGCTCGGGGGAGGGAAAAACATTCAGTACTTC. It yields the protein CATSRGLLGGGKNIQYF.

This clonotype was observed a handful of times. The chain has TRBV4-2 and TRBJ2-7; D ambiguous. This CDR3 has 14 residues. V was cut by 1 base and J by 2 bases, with 9 bases left in between. Per germline, CDR1 LGHNA and CDR2 YNFKEQ. The chain's CDR3 is CASSQVQKTYEQYF. In DNA, the CDR3 is TGTGCCAGCAGCCAAGTCCAAAAAACCTACGAGCAGTACTTC.